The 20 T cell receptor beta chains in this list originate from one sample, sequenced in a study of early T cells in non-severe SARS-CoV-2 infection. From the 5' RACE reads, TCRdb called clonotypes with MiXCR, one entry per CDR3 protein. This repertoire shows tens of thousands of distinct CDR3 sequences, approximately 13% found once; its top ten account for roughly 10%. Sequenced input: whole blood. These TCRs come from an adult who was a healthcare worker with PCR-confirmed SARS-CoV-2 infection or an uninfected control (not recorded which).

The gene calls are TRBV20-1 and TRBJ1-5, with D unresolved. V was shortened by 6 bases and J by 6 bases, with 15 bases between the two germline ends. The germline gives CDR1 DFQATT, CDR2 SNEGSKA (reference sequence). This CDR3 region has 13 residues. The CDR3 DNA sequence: TGCAGTGCCCTACATCCCGGTGGTCAGCCCCAGCATTTT. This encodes CSALHPGGQPQHF.

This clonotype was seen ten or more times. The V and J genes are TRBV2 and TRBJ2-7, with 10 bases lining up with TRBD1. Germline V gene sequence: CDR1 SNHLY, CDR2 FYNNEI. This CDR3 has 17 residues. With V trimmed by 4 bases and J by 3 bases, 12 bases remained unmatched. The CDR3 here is CASSGAPPGQGIYEQYF. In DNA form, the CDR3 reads TGTGCCAGCAGTGGGGCCCCACCGGGACAGGGGATCTACGAGCAGTACTTC.

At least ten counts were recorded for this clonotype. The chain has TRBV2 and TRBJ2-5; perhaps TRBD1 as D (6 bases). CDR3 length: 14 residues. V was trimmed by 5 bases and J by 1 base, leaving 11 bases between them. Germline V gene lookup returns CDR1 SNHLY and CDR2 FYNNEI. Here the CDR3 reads CASSLDRSQETQYF. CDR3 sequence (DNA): TGTGCCAGCAGTCTCGACAGGTCCCAAGAGACCCAGTACTTC. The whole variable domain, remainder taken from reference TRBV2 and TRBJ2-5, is EPEVTQTPSHQVTQMGQEVILRCVPISNHLYFYWYRQILGQKVEFLVSFYNNEISEKSEIFDDQFSVERPDGSNFTLKIRSTKLEDSAMYFCASSLDRSQETQYFGPGTRLLVL.

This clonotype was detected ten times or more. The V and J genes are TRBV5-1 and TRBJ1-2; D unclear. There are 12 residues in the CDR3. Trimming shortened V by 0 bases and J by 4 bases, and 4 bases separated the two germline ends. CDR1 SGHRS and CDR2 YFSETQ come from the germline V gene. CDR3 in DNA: TGCGCCAGCAGCTTGGCCGGCTATGGCTACACCTTC. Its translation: CASSLAGYGYTF.

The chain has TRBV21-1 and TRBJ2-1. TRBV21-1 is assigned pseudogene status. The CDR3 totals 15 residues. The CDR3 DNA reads TGTGCCAGCAGCACAAATTGCGAATCCTACAATGAGCAGTTCTTC. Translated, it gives CASSTNCESYNEQFF.

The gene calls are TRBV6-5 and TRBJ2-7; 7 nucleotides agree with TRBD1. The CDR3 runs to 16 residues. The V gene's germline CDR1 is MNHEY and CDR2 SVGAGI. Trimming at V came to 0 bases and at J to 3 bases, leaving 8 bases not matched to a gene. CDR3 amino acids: CASSYSTGVENYEQYF. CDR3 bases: TGTGCCAGCAGTTACTCAACAGGGGTGGAAAACTACGAGCAGTACTTC.

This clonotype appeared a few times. CDR3 protein: CASSQADEAFF. In nucleotides, the CDR3 is TGTGCCAGCAGCCAGGCAGATGAAGCTTTCTTT. J is TRBJ1-1 and V is TRBV3-1; D remains ambiguous. Trimming pared 3 bases from V and 7 bases from J, leaving 6 bases between. The CDR3 loop spans 11 amino acids. Per germline, CDR1 LGHDT and CDR2 YNNKEL (reference sequence).

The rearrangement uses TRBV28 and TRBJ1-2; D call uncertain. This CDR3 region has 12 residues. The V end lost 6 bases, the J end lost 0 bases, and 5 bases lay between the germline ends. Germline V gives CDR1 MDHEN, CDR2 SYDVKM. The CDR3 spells CASSAPNYGYTF. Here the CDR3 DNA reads TGTGCCAGCAGCGCCCCTAACTATGGCTACACCTTC.

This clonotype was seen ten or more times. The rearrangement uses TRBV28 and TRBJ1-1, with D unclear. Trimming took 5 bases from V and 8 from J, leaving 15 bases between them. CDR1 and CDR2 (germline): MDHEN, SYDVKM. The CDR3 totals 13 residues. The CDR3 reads CASSPPVQEEAFF. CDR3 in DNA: TGTGCCAGCAGTCCCCCGGTTCAGGAGGAAGCTTTCTTT. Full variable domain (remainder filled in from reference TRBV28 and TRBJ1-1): DVKVTQSSRYLVKRTGEKVFLECVQDMDHENMFWYRQDPGLGLRLIYFSYDVKMKEKGDIPEGYSVSREKKERFSLILESASTNQTSMYLCASSPPVQEEAFFGQGTRLTVV.

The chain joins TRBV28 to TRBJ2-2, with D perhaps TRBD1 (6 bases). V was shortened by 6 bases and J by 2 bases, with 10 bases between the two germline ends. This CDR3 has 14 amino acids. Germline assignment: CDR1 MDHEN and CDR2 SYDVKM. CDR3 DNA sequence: TGTGCCAGCAGGCCGGGACACAACACCGGGGAGCTGTTTTTT. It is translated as CASRPGHNTGELFF.

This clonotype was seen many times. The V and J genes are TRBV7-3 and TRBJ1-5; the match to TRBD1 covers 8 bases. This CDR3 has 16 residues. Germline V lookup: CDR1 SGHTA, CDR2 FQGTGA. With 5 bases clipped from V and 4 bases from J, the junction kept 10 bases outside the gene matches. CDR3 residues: CASSTGTGEGNQPQHF. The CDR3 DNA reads TGTGCCAGCAGCACCGGGACAGGAGAGGGTAATCAGCCCCAGCATTTT.

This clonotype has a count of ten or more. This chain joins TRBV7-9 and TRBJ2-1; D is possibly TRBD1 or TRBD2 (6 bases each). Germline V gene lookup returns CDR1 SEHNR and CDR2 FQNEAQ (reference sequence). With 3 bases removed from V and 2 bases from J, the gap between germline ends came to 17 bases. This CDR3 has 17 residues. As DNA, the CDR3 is TGTGCCAGCAGCTTCAACCGACAGGCGGGGACCTACAATGAGCAGTTCTTC. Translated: CASSFNRQAGTYNEQFF.

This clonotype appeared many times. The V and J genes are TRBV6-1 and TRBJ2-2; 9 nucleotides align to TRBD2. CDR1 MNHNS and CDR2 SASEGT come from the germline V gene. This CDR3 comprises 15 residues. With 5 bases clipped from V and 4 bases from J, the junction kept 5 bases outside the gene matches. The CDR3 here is CASSPQTSGTGELFF. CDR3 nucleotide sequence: TGTGCCAGCAGTCCCCAGACTAGCGGCACCGGGGAGCTGTTTTTT.

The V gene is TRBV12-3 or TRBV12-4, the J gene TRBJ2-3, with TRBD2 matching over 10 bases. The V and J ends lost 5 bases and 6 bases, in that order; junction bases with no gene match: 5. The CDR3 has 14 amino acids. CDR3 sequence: CASSPGTSADTQYF. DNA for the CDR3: TGTGCCAGCAGTCCCGGGACTAGCGCGGATACGCAGTATTTT.

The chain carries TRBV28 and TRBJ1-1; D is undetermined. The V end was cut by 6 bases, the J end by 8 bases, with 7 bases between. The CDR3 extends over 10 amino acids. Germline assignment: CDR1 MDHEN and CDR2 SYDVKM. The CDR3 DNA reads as TGTGCCAGCAGCGGACTGGAAGCTTTCTTT. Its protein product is CASSGLEAFF.

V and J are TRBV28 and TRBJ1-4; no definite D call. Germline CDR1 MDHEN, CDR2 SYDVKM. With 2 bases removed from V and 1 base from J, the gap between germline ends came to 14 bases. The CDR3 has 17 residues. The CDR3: CASSLPLHSITNEKLFF. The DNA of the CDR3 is TGTGCCAGCAGTTTACCCCTCCACTCGATAACTAATGAAAAACTGTTTTTT.

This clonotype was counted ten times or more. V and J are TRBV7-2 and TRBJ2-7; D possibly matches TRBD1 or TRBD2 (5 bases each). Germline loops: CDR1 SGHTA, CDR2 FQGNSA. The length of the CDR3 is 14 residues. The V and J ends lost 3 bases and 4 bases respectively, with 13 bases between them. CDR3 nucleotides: TGTGCCAGCAGCTTGACCGGGACCTTATACGAGCAGTACTTC. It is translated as CASSLTGTLYEQYF.

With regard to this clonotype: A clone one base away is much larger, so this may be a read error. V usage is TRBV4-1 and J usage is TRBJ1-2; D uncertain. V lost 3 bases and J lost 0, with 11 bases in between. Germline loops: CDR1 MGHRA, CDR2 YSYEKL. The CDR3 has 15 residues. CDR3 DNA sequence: TGCGCCAGCAGCCATGCGGACGGCTCTAACTATGGCTACACCTTC. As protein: CASSHADGSNYGYTF.

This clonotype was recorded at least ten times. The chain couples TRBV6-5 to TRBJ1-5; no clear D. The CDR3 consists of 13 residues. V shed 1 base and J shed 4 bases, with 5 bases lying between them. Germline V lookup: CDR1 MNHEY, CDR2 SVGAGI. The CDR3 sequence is CASSYYQNQPQHF. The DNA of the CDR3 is TGTGCCAGCAGTTACTATCAGAATCAGCCCCAGCATTTT.

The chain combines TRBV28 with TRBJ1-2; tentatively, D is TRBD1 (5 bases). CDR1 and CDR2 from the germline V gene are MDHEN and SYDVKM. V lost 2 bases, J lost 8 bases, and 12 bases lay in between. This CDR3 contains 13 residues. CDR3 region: CASSLDSVYGYTF. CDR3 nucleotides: TGTGCCAGCAGTTTAGACAGTGTATACGGCTACACCTTC.